The 14 T cell receptor beta chains below all came from one sample that was sequenced in a study of Graves' ophthalmopathy and Graves' hyperthyroidism. The study amplified TCR beta CDR3 regions using RNA transcripts. Investigators did first-round RT-PCR with HTBI primers, then second-round multiplex PCR. MiXCR, run by TCRdb on the multiplex PCR reads, gives a single entry per CDR3 protein. The repertoire consists of about 380,000 distinct CDR3 sequences, with approximately 15% occurring once and the leading ten covering approximately 7%. The sequenced sample consisted of peripheral blood. The receptors stem from a young woman with stable Graves' hyperthyroidism.

V and J are TRBV6-1 and TRBJ1-6; the D gene is possibly TRBD1 (5 bases). Germline assignment: CDR1 MNHNS and CDR2 SASEGT. The V gene lost 8 bases and the J gene lost 7 bases, with 12 bases spanning the gap. The CDR3 has 13 residues. CDR3 coding DNA: TGTGCCAGCGGTCAGACAGACAATTCACCCCTCCACTTT. Translating it yields CASGQTDNSPLHF.

This clonotype was seen many times. The chain carries TRBV20-1 and TRBJ2-7; D gene unclear. V was pared by 2 bases and J by 0 bases, with 14 bases between. CDR1 is DFQATT and CDR2 is SNEGSKA in the germline V gene (reference sequence). CDR3 length: 15 amino acids. The CDR3 reads CSARFQDRHSYEQYF. The CDR3 DNA reads as TGCAGTGCTAGATTTCAGGACCGACACTCCTACGAGCAGTACTTC.

Remarks on this clonotype: This sequence may be a read error, since a much larger clone differs from it by one base. This rearrangement joins TRBV13 to TRBJ1-3; no clear D gene. Per germline, CDR1 PRHDT and CDR2 FYEKMQ (reference sequence). The V end lost 5 bases, the J end lost 0 bases, and 17 bases lay between the germline ends. The CDR3 sequence is 17 residues long. The CDR3 spells CASSSVADGGSGNTIYF. In DNA, the CDR3 is TGTGCCAGCAGCAGCGTTGCGGACGGAGGCTCTGGAAACACCATATATTTT.

In this sample, this clonotype turned up many times. This chain links TRBV7-2 with TRBJ2-7; 8 bases fit TRBD1. V trimming: 5 bases; J trimming: 1 base; junction bases outside the gene matches: 16. The germline gives CDR1 SGHTA, CDR2 FQGNSA. The CDR3 length is 18 residues. The CDR3 loop reads CASSPVRRGRGLSYEQYF. CDR3 DNA: TGTGCCAGCAGCCCCGTCCGCAGGGGGCGAGGATTGTCCTACGAGCAGTACTTC.

Ten or more counts support this clonotype. This chain joins TRBV7-2 and TRBJ1-6; D gene uncertain. CDR3 length: 15 residues. Per germline, CDR1 SGHTA and CDR2 FQGNSA. Trimming stripped 1 base from V and 5 bases from J, with 9 bases between. The CDR3 spells CASSLGGGDNSPLHF. DNA for the CDR3: TGTGCCAGCAGCTTAGGAGGTGGTGATAATTCACCCCTCCACTTT.

This clonotype showed up just a few times. The gene calls are TRBV6-1 and TRBJ2-5, with 16 bases matching TRBD2. The germline gives CDR1 MNHNS, CDR2 SASEGT. Trimming removed 4 bases from V and 9 bases from J; junction bases left unmatched: 5. The CDR3 extends over 15 amino acids. The DNA of the CDR3 is TGTGCCAGCAGTGTGGGACTAGCGGGAGGGCGTTCCCAGTACTTC. This translates into CASSVGLAGGRSQYF.

This clonotype was seen a few times. The rearrangement joins TRBV20-1 to TRBJ1-1; 9 bases match TRBD1. The V segment lost 5 bases and the J segment 1 base; nucleotides outside the gene matches: 5. The CDR3 has 14 amino acids. The germline V gene encodes CDR1 DFQATT and CDR2 SNEGSKA (reference sequence). The CDR3 region is CSAEQGATNTEAFF. The CDR3 DNA sequence: TGCAGTGCTGAACAGGGGGCGACGAACACTGAAGCTTTCTTT.

The chain has TRBV5-5 and TRBJ1-2; D not certain. This CDR3 has 11 residues. V shed 1 base and J shed 8 bases, with 6 bases lying between them. From germline, CDR1 is SGHKS and CDR2 YYEKEE (reference sequence). DNA of the CDR3: TGTGCCAGCAGCTTGAACGCGGGCTACACCTTC. It codes for CASSLNAGYTF.

This clonotype was seen many times. The chain joins TRBV2 to TRBJ1-2, with 8 positions matching TRBD1. This CDR3 comprises 14 residues. V trimming: 5 bases; J trimming: 4 bases; junction bases outside the gene matches: 6. In germline, CDR1 is SNHLY, CDR2 FYNNEI. In nucleotides, the CDR3 is TGTGCCAGCAGTCTAGGACAGGGCGGCTATGGCTACACCTTC. Its protein product is CASSLGQGGYGYTF.

This clonotype has a count of ten or more. The CDR3 loop is CATSTVGTNTEAFF. The CDR3 DNA reads TGTGCCACCAGCACTGTGGGGACCAACACTGAAGCTTTCTTT. This rearrangement joins TRBV15 to TRBJ1-1; D may be TRBD1 (5 bases). Trimming took 4 bases from V and 2 from J, leaving 11 bases between them. CDR3 size: 14 residues. The germline V gene encodes CDR1 LNHNV and CDR2 YYDKDF (reference sequence).

This clonotype was recorded many times. The J gene is TRBJ1-5, the V gene TRBV12-3 or TRBV12-4; 7 nucleotides line up with TRBD1. The CDR3 spans 14 residues. The V segment lost 5 bases and the J segment 4 bases; nucleotides outside the gene matches: 5. Written as DNA, the CDR3 is TGTGCCAGCAGTCGACGACAGGGTAATCAGCCCCAGCATTTT. It specifies CASSRRQGNQPQHF.

The chain joins TRBV7-8 to TRBJ2-7; D may be TRBD2 (5 bases). The CDR3 loop spans 17 amino acids. Germline CDR1 SGHVS, CDR2 FQNEAQ. Trimming took off 1 base at V and 0 bases at J, with 16 bases between the two ends. The CDR3 DNA sequence: TGTGCCAGCAGCTTAGAGTTCCTATACGGGGACTCCTACGAGCAGTACTTC. Protein: CASSLEFLYGDSYEQYF.

This clonotype was seen only a few times. The chain employs TRBV12-3 or TRBV12-4 and TRBJ1-2, with TRBD1 matching 7 bases. Trimming cost V 6 bases and J 4 bases; bases outside gene matches: 5. The CDR3 extends over 13 amino acids. The CDR3 spells CASRTQGGYGYTF. The CDR3 nucleotides are TGTGCCAGCAGGACCCAGGGGGGCTATGGCTACACCTTC.

This clonotype was observed at least ten times. The chain employs TRBV9 and TRBJ2-2; 13 bases align to TRBD2. Germline CDR1 is SGDLS and CDR2 is YYNGEE. J was trimmed by 3 bases and V by 4 bases; bases with no gene match: 6. The CDR3 contains 17 residues. The CDR3 DNA is TGTGCCAGCAGCACTAGCGGGGGGGCCGATCACACCGGGGAGCTGTTTTTT. It specifies CASSTSGGADHTGELFF.